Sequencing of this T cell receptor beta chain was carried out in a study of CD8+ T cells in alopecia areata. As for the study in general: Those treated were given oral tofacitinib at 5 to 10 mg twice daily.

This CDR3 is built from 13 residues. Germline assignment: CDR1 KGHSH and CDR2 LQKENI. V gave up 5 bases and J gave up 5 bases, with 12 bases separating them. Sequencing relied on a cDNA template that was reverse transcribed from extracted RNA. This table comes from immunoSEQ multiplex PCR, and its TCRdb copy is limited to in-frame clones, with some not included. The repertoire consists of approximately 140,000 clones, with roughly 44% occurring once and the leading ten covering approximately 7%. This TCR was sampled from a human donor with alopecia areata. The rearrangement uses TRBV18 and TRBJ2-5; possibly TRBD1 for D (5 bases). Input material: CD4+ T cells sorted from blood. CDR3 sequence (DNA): TGTGCCAGCTCATCCTCAGGGTCGGAGACCCAGTACTTC. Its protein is CASSSSGSETQYF.